What follows describes a single T cell receptor (beta chain). These data are taken from a study of blood T cell repertoires in COVID-19. Clones were sequenced by immunoSEQ multiplex PCR, and TCRdb holds only the in-frame ones, with some missing. In the table there are 190,000 or so clones, about 85% of which are singletons. This CDR3 region has 13 residues. Per germline, CDR1 SGHRS and CDR2 YFSETQ. The V segment lost 4 bases and the J segment 9 bases; nucleotides outside the gene matches: 3. This chain joins TRBV5-1 and TRBJ2-1; the match to TRBD1 covers 11 bases. Sequencing was carried out using PBMCs or T cells enriched from blood (not recorded which). The receptor's source is a man in his forties or fifties who had recovered from COVID-19. The CDR3 DNA reads TGCGCCAGCAGCCCGGGACAGGGGGTTGAGCAGTTCTTC. It codes for CASSPGQGVEQFF.